These 6 T cell receptor beta chains came from one sample sequenced in a study of T cell changes during pregnancy in multiple sclerosis. The repertoire was sequenced with immunoSEQ multiplex PCR; TCRdb's copy has only in-frame clones and lacks some. Of 40,000 or so clones in the sample, about nine tenths were seen once. Sequencing was performed on CD8+ T cells from peripheral blood mononuclear cells, taken after pregnancy. The receptors originated from a female donor with multiple sclerosis, enrolled in a pregnancy study.

The chain couples TRBV28 to TRBJ1-1; no definite D call. CDR1 is MDHEN and CDR2 is SYDVKM in the germline V gene. The CDR3 runs to 15 residues. Trimming removed 1 base from V and 1 base from J, with 10 bases in between. DNA for the CDR3: TGTGCCAGCAGTTTATCCCCCCGGGGGAACACTGAAGCTTTCTTT. It codes for CASSLSPRGNTEAFF. Complete variable domain (other parts from reference TRBV28 and TRBJ1-1): DVKVTQSSRYLVKRTGEKVFLECVQDMDHENMFWYRQDPGLGLRLIYFSYDVKMKEKGDIPEGYSVSREKKERFSLILESASTNQTSMYLCASSLSPRGNTEAFFGQGTRLTVV.

V gene TRBV9 combines with J gene TRBJ1-1; a possible D gene is TRBD1 (6 bases). V was pared by 0 bases and J by 6 bases, with 12 bases between. CDR3 size: 14 residues. Germline assignment: CDR1 SGDLS and CDR2 YYNGEE. The CDR3 nucleotides read TGTGCCAGCAGCGTAGTTACAGGGACCCCTGAAGCTTTCTTT. Its protein is CASSVVTGTPEAFF. The whole variable domain, remainder taken from reference TRBV9 and TRBJ1-1, is DSGVTQTPKHLITATGQRVTLRCSPRSGDLSVYWYQQSLDQGLQFLIQYYNGEERAKGNILERFSAQQFPDLHSELNLSSLELGDSALYFCASSVVTGTPEAFFGQGTRLTVV.

The chain is built from TRBV9 and TRBJ1-2; 10 bases are shared with TRBD1. CDR3 length: 15 amino acids. V gave up 1 base and J gave up 5 bases; unmatched junction bases: 5. CDR1 and CDR2 (germline): SGDLS, YYNGEE. The CDR3 nucleotides read TGTGCCAGCAGCGTACGGACAGGGGGTTTATATGGCTACACCTTC. Translated: CASSVRTGGLYGYTF.

The chain uses TRBV27 and TRBJ2-7, with 9 bases that match TRBD1. V lost 4 bases, J lost 3 bases, and 7 bases stayed unmatched. Looked up from germline, CDR1 is MNHEY and CDR2 is SMNVEV (reference sequence). This CDR3 is 15 amino acids long. The CDR3 coding sequence is TGTGCCAGCAGTTCGCTCCCGGGACAGGGCTACGAGCAGTACTTC. Translation gives CASSSLPGQGYEQYF.

In this sample, this clone turned up a few times. The chain carries TRBV6-1 and TRBJ1-6, with D possibly TRBD1 on 5 matching bases. This CDR3 is 14 amino acids long. Germline V gives CDR1 MNHNS, CDR2 SASEGT. The germline V and J ends were trimmed by 1 base and 12 bases, with 13 bases remaining between them. CDR3 in amino acids: CASSEGVGQGPLHF. Written as DNA, the CDR3 is TGTGCCAGCAGTGAAGGGGTGGGGCAAGGACCCCTCCACTTT.

The V and J genes are TRBV4-1 and TRBJ2-7, with D perhaps matching TRBD1 (7 bases). The V gene lost 5 bases and the J gene lost 2 bases, with 25 bases spanning the gap. The CDR3 covers 18 residues. Germline CDR1 reads MGHRA; CDR2 reads YSYEKL. The CDR3 nucleotides read TGCGCCAGCAGCTACCAAGGGGGCCAAGGGGGGTCCGCCTACGAGCAGTACTTC. Translation gives CASSYQGGQGGSAYEQYF.